The present TCR beta chain was sequenced within a study of T cell repertoires in cytomegalovirus infection. The study, taken as a whole, reports: Cumulative frequency of public TCR beta families picked out carriers of CMV plus the relevant HLA.

In TCRdb, the reads were re-called with MiXCR into one record per CDR3 protein. The sample holds 830,000 or so distinct CDR3 sequences, approximately 32% seen once. V lost 7 bases and J lost 2; bases outside the gene matches: 5. CDR3 length equals 15 residues. Germline V CDR1 and CDR2: SGHTA, FQGNSA. Comment on this clonotype: The antigen is unknown.

Here the sequenced sample was cultured CD8+ T cells from PBMCs, taken from culture after CMV antigen stimulation. The chain has TRBV7-2 and TRBJ2-3, with 11 positions matching TRBD1. This receptor was identified in a human donor in good health (CMV status not recorded). Some clones in this sample may be carry-over from other donors' samples. CDR3 sequence reads: CASNIGQGATDTQYF. CDR3 bases: TGTGCCAGCAACATAGGACAGGGGGCCACAGATACGCAGTATTTT.